This record covers a single TCR beta chain. The data originate from a study of blood T cell repertoires in COVID-19. Study-wide background: Samples representing acute and convalescent COVID-19 were sourced from the United States, Italy and Spain. The analysed material was cDNA or gDNA that came from T cells, B-cell-depleted T cells, or PBMCs.

The protocol was immunoSEQ multiplex PCR, while the TCRdb copy is restricted to in-frame clones and leaves out a portion. The sample comprises approximately 130,000 clones, 75% to 90% of which are singletons, and 4.3% rests with the top ten. V trimming: 4 bases; J trimming: 5 bases; junction bases outside the gene matches: 20. The CDR3 sequence is 19 residues long. The germline gives CDR1 SNHLY, CDR2 FYNNEI. This sequence was found in a human donor in a cohort sampled during active COVID-19. The rearrangement uses TRBV2 and TRBJ2-3; the match to TRBD2 covers 8 bases. Specimen: peripheral blood. The CDR3 DNA follows: TGTGCCAGCAGTGTTTGGCTAGCGGGTATGGGGGCCAGAAAAGATACGCAGTATTTT. It is translated as CASSVWLAGMGARKDTQYF.